This TCR beta chain was found in a study of blood T cell repertoires in COVID-19. Across the study: Acute and convalescent COVID-19 samples came from the United States, Italy and Spain.

The germline V and J ends were trimmed by 4 bases and 3 bases, with 13 bases remaining between them. Germline V lookup: CDR1 SGHRS, CDR2 YFSETQ. The CDR3 runs 14 residues. Per the original methods: Nucleated cell counts were estimated from reference gene primer amplification. The table came from immunoSEQ multiplex PCR; TCRdb's copy has only in-frame clones and leaves some out. D and trimming were read from the DNA, whereas the V and J calls and clone size are those reported in that table. The profile covers around 270,000 clones, with around 89% appearing a single time and approximately 4.3% taken by the ten largest.

Sequencing used peripheral blood. The sequence was collected from a man in his forties with acute or convalescent COVID-19. The chain joins TRBV5-1 to TRBJ1-1; D uncertain. The CDR3 sequence: CASSKDGGYTEAFF. CDR3 in DNA: TGCGCCAGCAGCAAGGATGGAGGTTACACTGAAGCTTTCTTT.